Below are 27 T cell receptor beta chains sequenced from a single sample in a study of OX40 agonist ivuxolimab in advanced cancers. Libraries were prepared by immunoSEQ multiplex PCR; TCRdb keeps only in-frame clonotypes and omits some of them. The table lists around 73,000 clones, just under 90% of them singletons. The starting material was CD4+ or CD8+ T cells sorted from blood, obtained in a trial of the OX40 agonist ivuxolimab. The receptors here all came from an adult with an advanced solid tumor such as melanoma, head and neck, liver or kidney cancer.

The chain couples TRBV6-1 to TRBJ2-7; 13 nucleotides agree with TRBD2. V lost 5 bases to trimming and J lost 12 bases; unmatched junction nucleotides: 10. Germline V CDR1 and CDR2: MNHNS, SASEGT. CDR3 size: 14 residues. The DNA of the CDR3 is TGTGCCAGCAGTTTACTTGGACTAGCGGGAGTGGTGTACTTC. Its translation: CASSLLGLAGVVYF.

This clone was counted a single time. V usage is TRBV4-1 and J usage is TRBJ2-2; no clear D. With 2 bases removed from V and 8 bases from J, the gap between germline ends came to 9 bases. CDR1 is MGHRA and CDR2 is YSYEKL in the germline V gene. The CDR3 runs to 13 residues. The CDR3, as DNA: TGCGCCAGCAGCCAAAACACCCTAGGGGAGCTGTTTTTT. Protein: CASSQNTLGELFF.

With regard to this clone: This sample also contains other DNA sequences that code for the same CDR3. The rearrangement links TRBV30 to TRBJ2-2; D remains ambiguous. Germline lookup yields CDR1 GTSNPN and CDR2 SVGIG (reference sequence). The CDR3 sequence is 12 residues long. The ends were cut back, 5 bases at V and 4 bases at J, with 8 bases in the middle. CDR3 residues: CAWGPGTGELFF. CDR3 coding DNA: TGTGCCTGGGGACCCGGCACCGGGGAGCTGTTTTTT.

The V gene is TRBV2, the J gene TRBJ2-5, with 9 bases identical to TRBD1. Germline V gives CDR1 SNHLY, CDR2 FYNNEI. CDR3 length: 15 residues. J lost 4 bases, V lost 6 bases, and 9 bases had no gene match. CDR3 in amino acids: CASRAGQGMGETQYF. DNA of the CDR3: TGTGCCAGCAGAGCGGGACAGGGTATGGGAGAGACCCAGTACTTC.

The V call is TRBV5-5, the J call TRBJ1-4; D is possibly TRBD1 (6 bases). The CDR3 runs to 16 residues. CDR1 and CDR2 (germline): SGHKS, YYEKEE (reference sequence). The V and J ends lost 1 base and 5 bases respectively, with 15 bases between them. This chain's CDR3 is CASSLYLTGTNEKLFF. In DNA, the CDR3 is TGTGCCAGCAGCTTGTATCTAACAGGGACAAATGAAAAACTGTTTTTT.

The chain uses TRBV18 and TRBJ2-1; 12 bases are shared with TRBD2. Trimming took 6 bases from V and 7 from J; bases not matched to a gene: 10. CDR3 length: 16 amino acids. Germline assignment: CDR1 KGHSH and CDR2 LQKENI. In DNA, the CDR3 is TGTGCCAGCTCCCCGGCCCTAGCGGGAGGGACGAATGAGCAGTTCTTC. It translates to CASSPALAGGTNEQFF.

In this sample, this clone turned up once. V and J are TRBV30 and TRBJ1-5; a weak D match, TRBD1 (6 bases). CDR3 length equals 14 residues. V shed 2 bases and J shed 5 bases, with 13 bases lying between them. Germline V gene sequence: CDR1 GTSNPN, CDR2 SVGIG (reference sequence). Written as DNA, the CDR3 is TGTGCCTGGAGTAAGGGGGAGTTCGATCAGCCCCAGCATTTT. Amino acid sequence: CAWSKGEFDQPQHF.

The chain joins TRBV5-6 to TRBJ2-7, with 7 bases lining up with TRBD2. Germline V gives CDR1 SGHDT, CDR2 YYEEEE. This CDR3 contains 14 residues. V was pared by 5 bases and J by 4 bases, with 9 bases of the junction left unmatched. The CDR3 loop reads CASSKSGDSYEQYF. CDR3 nucleotides: TGTGCCAGCAGTAAAAGCGGGGATTCATACGAGCAGTACTTC.

The chain carries TRBV12-5 and TRBJ2-1; D assignment may be TRBD1 or TRBD2 (6 bases each). The CDR3 consists of 15 residues. V dropped 4 bases and J dropped 0 bases, with 10 bases sitting between them. Germline values: CDR1 LGHNT, CDR2 FRNRAP. As DNA, the CDR3 is TGTGCTAGTGGTTCAGAGGGGGGCTCCTACAATGAGCAGTTCTTC. Encoded protein: CASGSEGGSYNEQFF.

The chain is built from TRBV29-1 and TRBJ2-7; D is ambiguous. The CDR3 length is 13 residues. The V gene lost 4 bases and the J gene lost 0 bases, with 10 bases spanning the gap. Germline V gives CDR1 SQVTM, CDR2 ANQGSEA. The chain's CDR3 is CSVGLWDSYEQYF. The CDR3 DNA follows: TGCAGCGTTGGATTGTGGGACTCCTACGAGCAGTACTTC.

The chain has TRBV18 and TRBJ2-7; 8 bases are shared with TRBD1. The J segment lost 3 bases and the V segment lost 0 bases, leaving 4 bases of the junction unmatched. CDR3 length: 15 residues. CDR1 is KGHSH, CDR2 LQKENI, per germline. CDR3 DNA sequence: TGTGCCAGCTCACCACCAAACAGGGGGAACTACGAGCAGTACTTC. It translates to CASSPPNRGNYEQYF.

This sequence joins TRBV7-3 and TRBJ2-3; D unclear. Germline V gives CDR1 SGHTA, CDR2 FQGTGA. Between the trimmed V and J ends, which lost 5 bases and 1 base, there was a span of 10 bases. The CDR3 spans 14 residues. The CDR3 DNA sequence: TGTGCCAGCAGCACCGACGGCGGCACAGATACGCAGTATTTT. It specifies CASSTDGGTDTQYF.

The rearrangement uses TRBV2 and TRBJ1-2, with D possibly being TRBD1 (5 bases). Per the germline V gene, CDR1 is SNHLY and CDR2 is FYNNEI. This CDR3 spans 11 amino acids. Trimming shortened V by 6 bases and J by 8 bases, and 10 bases separated the two germline ends. CDR3 DNA sequence: TGTGCCAGCAGACTGACAGAAGGCTACACCTTC. Encoded protein: CASRLTEGYTF.

The chain is built from TRBV6-5 and TRBJ2-7; 7 bases line up with TRBD1. V lost 7 bases to trimming and J lost 0 bases; unmatched junction nucleotides: 6. Germline V CDR1 and CDR2: MNHEY, SVGAGI. CDR3 length equals 14 residues. This chain's CDR3 is CASTRDRLSYEQYF. The CDR3 DNA follows: TGTGCCAGCACCCGGGACAGACTCTCCTACGAGCAGTACTTC.

This clone is a singleton in its sample. The genes are TRBV28 and TRBJ2-7, with D hard to call. Trimming left V 2 bases short and J 4 bases short, with 21 bases between. The V gene's germline CDR1 is MDHEN and CDR2 SYDVKM. CDR3 length equals 17 residues. The CDR3 here is CASSLISGWGMRYEQYF. CDR3 nucleotides: TGTGCCAGCAGTTTAATATCCGGGTGGGGAATGAGGTACGAGCAGTACTTC.

CDR3 protein: CATKTGRTDTQYF. As DNA, the CDR3 is TGTGCCACAAAAACAGGGCGCACAGATACGCAGTATTTT. The chain links TRBV2 to TRBJ2-3, with D possibly matching TRBD1 (6 bases). V was clipped by 10 bases and J by 1 base, with 12 bases between them. The CDR3 has 13 residues. CDR1 is SNHLY and CDR2 is FYNNEI in the germline V gene.

This chain links TRBV6-1 with TRBJ2-1, with no clear D. This CDR3 is 14 amino acids long. With 6 bases removed from V and 8 bases from J, the gap between germline ends came to 17 bases. Germline V gene sequence: CDR1 MNHNS, CDR2 SASEGT. CDR3 loop: CASRSRAPGYEQFF. CDR3 DNA: TGTGCCAGCAGAAGCCGGGCCCCCGGGTATGAGCAGTTCTTC.

This clone has just one count. The V and J genes are TRBV9 and TRBJ1-1; D gene unclear. Trimming removed 0 bases at V and 8 bases at J, with 11 bases between. This CDR3 has 13 amino acids. Germline loops: CDR1 SGDLS, CDR2 YYNGEE. CDR3 loop: CASSVGRQGEAFF. CDR3 coding DNA: TGTGCCAGCAGCGTAGGGCGGCAAGGCGAAGCTTTCTTT.

This clone was seen once. The chain employs TRBV2 and TRBJ2-7; maybe TRBD2 (5 bases). Trimming cost V 2 bases and J 7 bases, with 6 bases left between them. The germline V gene encodes CDR1 SNHLY and CDR2 FYNNEI. This CDR3 spans 11 amino acids. CDR3 bases: TGTGCCAGCAGTGAATGGAGGGAGCAGTACTTC. Translating gives CASSEWREQYF.

The chain couples TRBV19 to TRBJ1-1; D is uncertain. The germline gives CDR1 LNHDA, CDR2 SQIVND (reference sequence). The CDR3 is 11 amino acids. The V gene lost 7 bases and the J gene lost 8 bases, with 11 bases spanning the gap. In DNA, the CDR3 is TGTGCCAGTATCGTGGCAGCCGAAGCTTTCTTT. Encoded protein: CASIVAAEAFF.

The CDR3: CASSEMIGYGYTF. In nucleotides, the CDR3 is TGTGCCAGCAGTGAAATGATCGGCTACGGCTACACCTTC. This rearrangement joins TRBV6-1 to TRBJ1-2; no definite D call. The length of the CDR3 is 13 residues. CDR1 and CDR2 from the germline V gene are MNHNS and SASEGT. V lost 2 bases and J lost 8, with 12 bases in between.

This clone was detected only a few times. V is TRBV19 and J is TRBJ1-1; D uncertain. The V and J ends lost 6 bases and 1 base respectively, with 12 bases between them. The CDR3 is made up of 14 amino acids. CDR1 is LNHDA, CDR2 SQIVND, per germline (reference sequence). DNA for the CDR3: TGTGCCAGTAGAAGGGAGGGCGGGAACACTGAAGCTTTCTTT. It codes for CASRREGGNTEAFF.

The rearrangement uses TRBV10-2 and TRBJ2-5; no clear D. The CDR3 runs 14 residues. Between the trimmed V and J ends, which lost 2 bases and 0 bases, there was a span of 7 bases. CDR1 is WSHSY, CDR2 SAAADI, per germline. CDR3 bases: TGCGCCAGCAGTGAGCCTGACCACCAAGAGACCCAGTACTTC. Translated: CASSEPDHQETQYF.

This sequence joins TRBV2 and TRBJ2-3; D not resolved. Trimming removed 3 bases from V and 4 bases from J, with 8 bases in between. Germline values: CDR1 SNHLY, CDR2 FYNNEI. The CDR3 covers 13 residues. The CDR3 reads CASSDVGPDTQYF. DNA of the CDR3: TGTGCCAGCAGTGACGTGGGCCCAGATACGCAGTATTTT.

The chain couples TRBV11-2 to TRBJ2-7, with no clear D. The CDR3 has 14 amino acids. V shed 5 bases and J shed 0 bases, with 11 bases lying between them. Germline-derived CDR1 and CDR2 are SGHAT and FQNNGV. This chain's CDR3 is CASSPSAASYEQYF. In DNA form, the CDR3 reads TGTGCCAGCAGCCCCTCGGCGGCCTCCTACGAGCAGTACTTC.

J is TRBJ2-1 and V is TRBV6-5; a weak D match, TRBD2 (5 bases). The germline gives CDR1 MNHEY, CDR2 SVGAGI. CDR3 length equals 12 residues. Trimming left V 5 bases short and J 9 bases short, with 11 bases between. This chain's CDR3 is CASSHNEGEQFF. In DNA form, the CDR3 reads TGTGCCAGCAGTCACAACGAGGGTGAGCAGTTCTTC.

This sequence joins TRBV5-6 and TRBJ1-1; tentatively, D is TRBD1 (5 bases). CDR3 length equals 14 residues. The V and J ends lost 6 bases and 5 bases respectively, with 17 bases between them. CDR1 is SGHDT and CDR2 is YYEEEE in the germline V gene. The CDR3 nucleotides are TGTGCCAGCAACGGGACCAGGGTAGGGACTGAAGCTTTCTTT. Protein: CASNGTRVGTEAFF.